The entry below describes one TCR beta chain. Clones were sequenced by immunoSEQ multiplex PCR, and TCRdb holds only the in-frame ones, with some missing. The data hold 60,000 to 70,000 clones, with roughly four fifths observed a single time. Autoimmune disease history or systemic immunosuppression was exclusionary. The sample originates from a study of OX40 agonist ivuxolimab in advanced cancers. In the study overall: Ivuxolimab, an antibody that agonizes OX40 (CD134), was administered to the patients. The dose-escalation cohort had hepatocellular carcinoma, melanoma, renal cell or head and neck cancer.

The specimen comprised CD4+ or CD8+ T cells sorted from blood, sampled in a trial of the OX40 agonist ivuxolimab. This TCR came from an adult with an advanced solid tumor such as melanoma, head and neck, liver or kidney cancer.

CDR3: CASSLISGRWTKNIQYF. CDR3 DNA: TGTGCCAGCAGCTTAATATCAGGGAGGTGGACCAAAAACATTCAGTACTTC. V and J are TRBV7-3 and TRBJ2-4, with D perhaps TRBD2 (6 bases). The V gene's germline CDR1 is SGHTA and CDR2 FQGTGA. This CDR3 region has 17 residues. V was cut by 1 base and J by 2 bases, with 15 bases left in between.